This TCR beta chain was sequenced during a study of response to subunit inactivated influenza vaccine. Notes on the study in general: Only a handful of new T cells, the authors suggested, are recruited with each seasonal influenza vaccination.

TCRdb processed the RT-PCR reads anew with MiXCR; each CDR3 protein has one entry. The profile shows around 490,000 distinct CDR3 sequences, under 9% of them singletons. This clonotype has a count of ten or more. Its target is not known. The sequences come from PBMCs from blood, collected less than 30 months after vaccination. The sequence was collected from a man aged 50-75 years who received an inactivated influenza vaccine.

The CDR3 here is CASRGQGLWETQYF. Written as DNA, the CDR3 is TGTGCCAGCAGGGGACAGGGGTTATGGGAGACCCAGTACTTC. The rearrangement joins TRBV12-3 or TRBV12-4 to TRBJ2-5, with TRBD1 matching over 10 bases. V dropped 6 bases and J dropped 5; count of bases not matched to a gene: 6. This CDR3 is built from 14 residues.